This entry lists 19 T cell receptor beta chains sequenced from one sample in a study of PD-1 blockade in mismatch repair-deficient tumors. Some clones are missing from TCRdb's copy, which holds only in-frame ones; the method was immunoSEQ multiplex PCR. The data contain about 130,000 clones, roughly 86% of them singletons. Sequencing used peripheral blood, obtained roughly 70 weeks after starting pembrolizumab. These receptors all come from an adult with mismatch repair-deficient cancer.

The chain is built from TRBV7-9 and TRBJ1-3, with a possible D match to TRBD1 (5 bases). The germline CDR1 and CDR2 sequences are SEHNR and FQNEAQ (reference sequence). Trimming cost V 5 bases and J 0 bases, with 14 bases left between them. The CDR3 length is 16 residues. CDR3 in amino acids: CASSLGGGLSGNTIYF. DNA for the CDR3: TGTGCCAGCAGCCTCGGGGGAGGCCTCTCTGGAAACACCATATATTTT.

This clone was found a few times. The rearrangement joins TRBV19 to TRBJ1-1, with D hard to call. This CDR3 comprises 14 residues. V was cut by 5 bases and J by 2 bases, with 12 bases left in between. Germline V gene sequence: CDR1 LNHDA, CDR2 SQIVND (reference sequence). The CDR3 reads CASSLRSGNTEAFF. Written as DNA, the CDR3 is TGTGCCAGTAGTCTCCGATCAGGAAACACTGAAGCTTTCTTT.

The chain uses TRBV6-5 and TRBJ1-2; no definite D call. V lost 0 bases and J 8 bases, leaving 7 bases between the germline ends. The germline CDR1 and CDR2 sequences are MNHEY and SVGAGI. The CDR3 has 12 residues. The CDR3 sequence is CASSYSHGGYTF. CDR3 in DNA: TGTGCCAGCAGTTACTCGCATGGAGGCTACACCTTC.

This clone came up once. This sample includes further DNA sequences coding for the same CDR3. The CDR3 protein is CASSYSTGGYGYTF. The CDR3 DNA sequence: TGTGCCAGCAGTTACTCGACAGGGGGTTATGGCTACACCTTC. The chain uses TRBV6-5 and TRBJ1-2, with 9 bases lining up with TRBD1. CDR3 length: 14 residues. The trim removed 0 bases at V and 5 bases at J, leaving 1 base unmatched. CDR1 and CDR2 from the germline V gene are MNHEY and SVGAGI.

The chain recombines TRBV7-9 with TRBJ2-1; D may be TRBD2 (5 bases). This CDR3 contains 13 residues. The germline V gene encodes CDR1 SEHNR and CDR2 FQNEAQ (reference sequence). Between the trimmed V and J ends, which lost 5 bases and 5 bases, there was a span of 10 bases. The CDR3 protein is CASSQAADNEQFF. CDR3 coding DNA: TGTGCCAGCAGCCAAGCGGCGGACAATGAGCAGTTCTTC.

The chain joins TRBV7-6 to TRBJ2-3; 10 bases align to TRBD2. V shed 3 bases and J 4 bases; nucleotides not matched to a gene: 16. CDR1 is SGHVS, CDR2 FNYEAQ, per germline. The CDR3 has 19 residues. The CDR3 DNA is TGTGCCAGCAGCTTCTTTCTAGCGGGAGAACCCAAGACCGCAGATACGCAGTATTTT. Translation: CASSFFLAGEPKTADTQYF.

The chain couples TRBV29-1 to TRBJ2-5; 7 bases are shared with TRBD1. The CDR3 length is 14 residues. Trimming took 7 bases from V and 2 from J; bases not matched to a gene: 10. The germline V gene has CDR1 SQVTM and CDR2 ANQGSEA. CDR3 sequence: CSARTRGLQETQYF. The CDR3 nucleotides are TGCAGCGCTCGGACGAGGGGGCTTCAAGAGACCCAGTACTTC.

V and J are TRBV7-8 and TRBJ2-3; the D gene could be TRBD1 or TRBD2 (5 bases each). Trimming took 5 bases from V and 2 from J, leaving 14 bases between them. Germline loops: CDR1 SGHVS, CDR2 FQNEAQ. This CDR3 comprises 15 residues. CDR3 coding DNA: TGTGCCAGCAGCCCCACGGGACCGCACACAGATACGCAGTATTTT. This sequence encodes CASSPTGPHTDTQYF.

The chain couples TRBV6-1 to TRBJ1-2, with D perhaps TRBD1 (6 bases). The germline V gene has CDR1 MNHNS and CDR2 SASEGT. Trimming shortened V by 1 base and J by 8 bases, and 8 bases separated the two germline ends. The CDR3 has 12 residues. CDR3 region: CASSEGTVGYTF. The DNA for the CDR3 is TGTGCCAGCAGTGAAGGGACAGTGGGCTACACCTTC.

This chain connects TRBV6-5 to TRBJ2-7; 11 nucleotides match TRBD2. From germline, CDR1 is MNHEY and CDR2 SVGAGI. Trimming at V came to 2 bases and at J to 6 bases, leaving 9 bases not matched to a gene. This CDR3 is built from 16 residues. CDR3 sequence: CASSYLELAGVGEQYF. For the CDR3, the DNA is TGTGCCAGCAGTTACCTCGAACTAGCGGGAGTGGGCGAGCAGTACTTC.

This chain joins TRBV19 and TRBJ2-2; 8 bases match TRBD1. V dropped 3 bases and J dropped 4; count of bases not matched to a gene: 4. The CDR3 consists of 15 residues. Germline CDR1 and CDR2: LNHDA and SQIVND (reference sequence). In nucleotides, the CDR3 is TGTGCCAGTAGTATCGGGACAGGCCTCACCGGGGAGCTGTTTTTT. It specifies CASSIGTGLTGELFF.

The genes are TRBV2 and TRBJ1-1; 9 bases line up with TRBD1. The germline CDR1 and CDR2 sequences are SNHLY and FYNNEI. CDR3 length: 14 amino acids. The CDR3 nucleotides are TGTGCTACCGGAGGGGACAGGGTTACGACTGAAGCTTTCTTT. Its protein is CATGGDRVTTEAFF.

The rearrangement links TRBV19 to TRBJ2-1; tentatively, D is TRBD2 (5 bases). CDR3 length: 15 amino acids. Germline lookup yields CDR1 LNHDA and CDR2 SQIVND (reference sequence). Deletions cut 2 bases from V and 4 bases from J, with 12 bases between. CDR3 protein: CASSITGVVYNEQFF. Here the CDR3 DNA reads TGTGCCAGTAGTATAACCGGGGTAGTTTACAATGAGCAGTTCTTC.

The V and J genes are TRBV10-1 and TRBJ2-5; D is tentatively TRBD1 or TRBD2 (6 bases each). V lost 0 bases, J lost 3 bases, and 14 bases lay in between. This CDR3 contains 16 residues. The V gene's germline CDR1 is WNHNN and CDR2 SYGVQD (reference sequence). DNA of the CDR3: TGCGCCAGCAGTGAGTCGCAGGGGCCGGGGGAAGAGACCCAGTACTTC. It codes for CASSESQGPGEETQYF.

The CDR3 protein is CASSSTSEGEQFF. DNA for the CDR3: TGTGCCAGCAGTTCCACTAGCGAAGGTGAGCAGTTCTTC. The rearrangement uses TRBV27 and TRBJ2-1; 7 bases are shared with TRBD2. With 4 bases clipped from V and 9 bases from J, the junction kept 6 bases outside the gene matches. This CDR3 has 13 amino acids. The germline gives CDR1 MNHEY, CDR2 SMNVEV (reference sequence).

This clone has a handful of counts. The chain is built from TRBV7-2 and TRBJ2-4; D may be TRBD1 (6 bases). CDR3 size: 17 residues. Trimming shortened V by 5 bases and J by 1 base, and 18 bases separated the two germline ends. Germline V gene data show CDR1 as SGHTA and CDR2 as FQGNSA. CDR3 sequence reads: CASSPPPGASAKNIQYF. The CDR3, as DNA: TGTGCCAGCAGCCCACCTCCAGGGGCGAGTGCCAAAAACATTCAGTACTTC.

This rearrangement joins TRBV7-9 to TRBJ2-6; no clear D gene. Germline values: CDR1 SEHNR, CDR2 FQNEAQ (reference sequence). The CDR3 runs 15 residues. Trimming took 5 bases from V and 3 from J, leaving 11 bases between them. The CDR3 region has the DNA TGTGCCAGCAGCCCACCGCTAGGTGGGGCCAACGTCCTGACTTTC. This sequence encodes CASSPPLGGANVLTF.

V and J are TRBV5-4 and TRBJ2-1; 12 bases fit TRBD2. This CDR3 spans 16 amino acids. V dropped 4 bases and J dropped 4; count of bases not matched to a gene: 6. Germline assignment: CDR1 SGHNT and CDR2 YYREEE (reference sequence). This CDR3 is CASSRLAGVRYNEQFF. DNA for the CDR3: TGTGCCAGCAGCCGACTAGCGGGAGTAAGATACAATGAGCAGTTCTTC.

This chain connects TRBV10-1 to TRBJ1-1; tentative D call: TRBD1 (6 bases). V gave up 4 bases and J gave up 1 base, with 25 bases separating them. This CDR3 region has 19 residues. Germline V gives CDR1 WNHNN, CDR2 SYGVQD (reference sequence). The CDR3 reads CASSGITEDKQGWNTEAFF. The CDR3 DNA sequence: TGCGCCAGCAGTGGAATCACGGAAGACAAACAGGGTTGGAACACTGAAGCTTTCTTT.